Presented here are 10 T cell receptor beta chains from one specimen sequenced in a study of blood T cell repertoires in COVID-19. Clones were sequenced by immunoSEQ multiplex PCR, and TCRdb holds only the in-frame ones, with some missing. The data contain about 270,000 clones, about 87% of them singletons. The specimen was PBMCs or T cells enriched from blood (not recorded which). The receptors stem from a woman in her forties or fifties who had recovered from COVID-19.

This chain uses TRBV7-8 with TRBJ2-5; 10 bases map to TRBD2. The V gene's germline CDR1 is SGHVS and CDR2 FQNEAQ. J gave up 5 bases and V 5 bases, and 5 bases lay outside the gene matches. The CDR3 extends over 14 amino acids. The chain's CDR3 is CASSKREGSETQYF. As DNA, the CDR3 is TGTGCCAGCAGCAAGCGGGAGGGCAGTGAGACCCAGTACTTC.

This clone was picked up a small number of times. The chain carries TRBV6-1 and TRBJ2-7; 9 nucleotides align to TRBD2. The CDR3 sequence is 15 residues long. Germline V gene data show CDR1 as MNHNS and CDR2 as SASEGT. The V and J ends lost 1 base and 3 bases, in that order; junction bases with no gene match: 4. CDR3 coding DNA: TGTGCCAGCAGTGAAGGGGCTAGCGGGATCTACGAGCAGTACTTC. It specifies CASSEGASGIYEQYF.

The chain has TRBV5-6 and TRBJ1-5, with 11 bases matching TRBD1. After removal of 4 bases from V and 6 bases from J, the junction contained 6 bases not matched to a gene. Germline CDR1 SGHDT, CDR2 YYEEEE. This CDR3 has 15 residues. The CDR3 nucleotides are TGTGCCAGCAGCGCCGGGACAGGGGGAGGTCAGCCCCAGCATTTT. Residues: CASSAGTGGGQPQHF.

CDR3 sequence (DNA): TGTGCCAGCAAAGACAGGTCCTTTAATACTGAAGCTTTCTTT. This translates into CASKDRSFNTEAFF. The V and J genes are TRBV28 and TRBJ1-1, with D possibly TRBD1 on 6 matching bases. The germline V gene has CDR1 MDHEN and CDR2 SYDVKM. With 7 bases removed from V and 5 bases from J, the gap between germline ends came to 17 bases. The CDR3 runs to 14 residues.

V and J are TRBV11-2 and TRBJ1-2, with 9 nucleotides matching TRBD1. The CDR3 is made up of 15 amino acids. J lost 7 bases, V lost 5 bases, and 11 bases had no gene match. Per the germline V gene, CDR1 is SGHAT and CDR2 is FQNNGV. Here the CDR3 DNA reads TGTGCCAGCAGCGTACAACAGGGGGCCCTAAGTGGCTACACCTTC. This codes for CASSVQQGALSGYTF.

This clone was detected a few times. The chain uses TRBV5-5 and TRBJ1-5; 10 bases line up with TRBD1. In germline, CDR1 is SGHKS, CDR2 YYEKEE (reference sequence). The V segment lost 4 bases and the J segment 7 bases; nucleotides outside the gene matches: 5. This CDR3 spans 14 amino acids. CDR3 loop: CASSPGTGAQPQHF. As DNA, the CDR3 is TGTGCCAGCAGCCCCGGGACAGGGGCCCAGCCCCAGCATTTT.

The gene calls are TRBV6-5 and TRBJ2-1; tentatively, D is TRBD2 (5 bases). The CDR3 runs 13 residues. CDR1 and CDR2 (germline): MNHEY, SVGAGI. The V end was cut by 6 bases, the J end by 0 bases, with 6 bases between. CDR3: CASSRDSYNEQFF. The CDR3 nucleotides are TGTGCCAGCAGCCGGGACTCCTACAATGAGCAGTTCTTC.

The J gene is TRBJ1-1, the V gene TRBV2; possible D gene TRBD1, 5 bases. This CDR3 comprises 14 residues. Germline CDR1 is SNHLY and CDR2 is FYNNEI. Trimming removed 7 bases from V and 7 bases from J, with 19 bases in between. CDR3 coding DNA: TGTGCCAGCACGGGGGTTTTTTTTTCGGGTGAAGCTTTCTTT. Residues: CASTGVFFSGEAFF.

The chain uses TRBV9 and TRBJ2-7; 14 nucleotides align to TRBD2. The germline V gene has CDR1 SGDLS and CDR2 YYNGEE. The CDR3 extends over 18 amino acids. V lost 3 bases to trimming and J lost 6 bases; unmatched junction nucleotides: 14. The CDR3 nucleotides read TGTGCCAGCAGCGCTCAACCCGGGACTAGCGGGAGAGGAGGCGAGCAGTACTTC. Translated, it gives CASSAQPGTSGRGGEQYF.

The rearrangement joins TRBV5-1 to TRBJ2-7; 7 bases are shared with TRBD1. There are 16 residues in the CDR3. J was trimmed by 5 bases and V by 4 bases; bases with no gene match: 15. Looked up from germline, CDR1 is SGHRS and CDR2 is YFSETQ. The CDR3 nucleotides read TGCGCCAGCAGCCTTTCACTAACCGGGACAGATAACGAGCAGTACTTC. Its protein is CASSLSLTGTDNEQYF.